This T cell receptor (beta chain) was documented in a study of beta chain features in type 1 diabetes. Study results and limitations: VDJ junctions sequenced from type 1 diabetes patients showed fewer insertions and more deletions. A moderate, significant TCRB CDR3 shortening appeared in type 1 diabetes across four CD4+ subsets.

V was shortened by 3 bases and J by 4 bases, with 11 bases between the two germline ends. Looked up from germline, CDR1 is SGHNT and CDR2 is YYREEE (reference sequence). The CDR3 sequence is 14 residues long. In the case of this clone: Its antigen is not known.

Expressed TCRB transcripts were sequenced after all isolated RNA was converted to cDNA. An average of about 3.5 million reads was obtained for naive, central memory and regulatory T cell samples. Method: immunoSEQ multiplex PCR; TCRdb's copy keeps in-frame clones and lacks some. The data contain about 400,000 clones, roughly 12% of them singletons. The source of this sequence is a young woman with type 1 diabetes. Material for sequencing was naive CD4+ T cells from blood. V usage is TRBV5-4 and J usage is TRBJ1-5, with a tentative D call TRBD1 (5 bases). For the CDR3, the DNA is TGTGCCAGCAGCTCGGGGGGACGTAATCAGCCCCAGCATTTT. This encodes CASSSGGRNQPQHF.